This T cell receptor beta chain was observed in a study of blood T cells in healthy people across ages. Notes on the study in general: A greater number of naive CD4+ cells and higher diversity distinguished long-lived donors from aged donors.

PCR was performed a second time for about 7 to 12 cycles using a sample-barcoded 5' primer and a J-beta primer mix. TCRdb reprocessed the 5' RACE reads via MiXCR and lists one record per CDR3 protein. The sample lists more than 900,000 distinct CDR3 sequences; about 23% were seen once. Comments on this clonotype: Its antigen is undetermined.

The germline CDR1 and CDR2 sequences are SEHNR and FQNEAQ (reference sequence). V was clipped by 6 bases and J by 4 bases; unmatched bases: 9. The CDR3 runs 16 residues. The same specimen was also included in a second study, on T cells of mothers and their children.

Sequencing was performed on blood. V and J are TRBV7-9 and TRBJ2-5; 12 nucleotides agree with TRBD1. This receptor was obtained from a girl aged 2 to 9 in good health. The CDR3 sequence is CASRPGTGGDGETQYF. CDR3 sequence (DNA): TGTGCCAGCAGACCCGGGACAGGGGGCGACGGAGAGACCCAGTACTTC.